This T cell receptor beta chain was sequenced in a study of graft-versus-host responses after intestinal transplantation. Across the whole study: Those transplanted obtained multivisceral, liver-intestinal, or isolated intestinal grafts. The study gave all recipients anti-thymocyte globulin induction, then tacrolimus and steroids for about 3 years.

About this clone itself: Its antigen is unknown.

Study-level findings and limits: Investigators detected GvH clones in recipient marrow, with some emerging earlier in ileum or blood.

Only in-frame clones appear in the TCRdb table, and some are missing; sequencing was by immunoSEQ multiplex PCR. The repertoire includes around 71,000 clones, around 95% of them detected once, and 0.53% sits in the top ten. V was pared by 5 bases and J by 4 bases, with 8 bases of the junction left unmatched. The CDR3 extends over 15 amino acids. Germline-derived CDR1 and CDR2 are LNHDA and SQIVND (reference sequence). The input for sequencing was unstimulated CD8+ T cells sorted from spleen or lymph node cells, taken before intestinal transplant. J is TRBJ1-2 and V is TRBV19, with TRBD1 identical over 9 bases. The sequence came from a human donor who received an intestinal transplant. Written as DNA, the CDR3 is TGTGCCAGTAGTGTCCCGGGACAGGGTGCCTATGGCTACACCTTC. It translates to CASSVPGQGAYGYTF.